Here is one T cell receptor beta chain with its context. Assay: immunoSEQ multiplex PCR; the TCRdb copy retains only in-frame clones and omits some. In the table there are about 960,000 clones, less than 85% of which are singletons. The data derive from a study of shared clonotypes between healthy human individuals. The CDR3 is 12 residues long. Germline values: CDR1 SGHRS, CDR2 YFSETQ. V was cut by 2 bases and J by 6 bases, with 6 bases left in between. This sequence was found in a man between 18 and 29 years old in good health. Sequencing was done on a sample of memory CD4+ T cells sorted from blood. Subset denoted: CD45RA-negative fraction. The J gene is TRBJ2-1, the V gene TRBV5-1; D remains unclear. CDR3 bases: TGCGCCAGCAGCTTCATGGGCAATGAGCAGTTCTTC. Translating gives CASSFMGNEQFF. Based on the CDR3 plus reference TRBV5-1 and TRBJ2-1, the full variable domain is KAGVTQTPRYLIKTRGQQVTLSCSPISGHRSVSWYQQTPGQGLQFLFEYFSETQRNKGNFPGRFSGRQFSNSRSEMNVSTLELGDSALYLCASSFMGNEQFFGPGTRLTVL.